Presented here are 2 T cell receptor beta chains from one specimen sequenced in a study of T cells in Graves' hyperthyroidism and ophthalmopathy. Researchers amplified the TCR beta CDR3 regions from RNA transcripts. The HTBI set primed first-round TCR CDR3 RT-PCR. TCRdb processed the multiplex PCR reads anew with MiXCR; each CDR3 protein has one entry. The repertoire holds fewer than 650,000 distinct CDR3 sequences, with approximately 15% as singletons. Sequencing used blood. The origin of the receptors is a woman aged 25 to 39 with Graves' hyperthyroidism that later progressed to Graves' ophthalmopathy.

This clonotype has ten or more counts. This chain connects TRBV15 to TRBJ1-3; perhaps TRBD1 as D (5 bases). V dropped 0 bases and J dropped 1 base, with 16 bases sitting between them. The CDR3 has 18 residues. Per germline, CDR1 LNHNV and CDR2 YYDKDF (reference sequence). DNA for the CDR3: TGTGCCACCAGCAGAGAAGGTGGGGCCCGGGGATCTGGAAACACCATATATTTT. The encoded protein is CATSREGGARGSGNTIYF.

This clonotype has only a few counts. This chain links TRBV24-1 with TRBJ1-1; D remains ambiguous. The CDR3 totals 13 residues. Germline lookup yields CDR1 KGHDR and CDR2 SFDVKD. With 0 bases removed from V and 7 bases from J, the gap between germline ends came to 8 bases. The CDR3 loop reads CATSDLQSGEAFF. For the CDR3, the DNA is TGTGCCACCAGTGATTTGCAGAGCGGTGAAGCTTTCTTT.